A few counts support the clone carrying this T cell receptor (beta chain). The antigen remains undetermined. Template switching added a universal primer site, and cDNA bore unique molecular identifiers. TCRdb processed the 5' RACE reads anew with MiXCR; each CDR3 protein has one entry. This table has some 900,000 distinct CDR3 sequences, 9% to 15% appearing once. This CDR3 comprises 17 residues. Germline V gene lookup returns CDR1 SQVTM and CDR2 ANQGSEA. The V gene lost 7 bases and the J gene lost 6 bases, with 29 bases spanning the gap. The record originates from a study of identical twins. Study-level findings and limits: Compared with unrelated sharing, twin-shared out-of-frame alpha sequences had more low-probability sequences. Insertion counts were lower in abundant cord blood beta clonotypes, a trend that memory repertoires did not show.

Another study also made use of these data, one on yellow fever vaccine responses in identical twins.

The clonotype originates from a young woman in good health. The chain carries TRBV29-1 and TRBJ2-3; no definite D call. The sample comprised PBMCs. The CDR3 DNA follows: TGCAGCGCCTTGAAGTACATTTTGAGTACTACCCAGGATACGCAGTATTTT. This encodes CSALKYILSTTQDTQYF.